The 9 T cell receptor beta chains below all came from one sample that was sequenced in a study of blood T cell repertoires in COVID-19. TCRdb's table, derived via immunoSEQ multiplex PCR, lists solely in-frame clones and lacks some. The top ten hold roughly 9% of the sample, which has under 150,000 clones, about four fifths seen once. Specimen: peripheral blood. The receptors originated from a man aged 35-49 years with active or convalescent COVID-19.

The chain is built from TRBV10-3 and TRBJ2-7; 8 bases fit TRBD2. CDR3 length: 16 residues. Germline-derived CDR1 and CDR2 are ENHRY and SYGVKD. Germline trimming cut 0 bases from V and 5 bases from J; bases unmatched to any gene: 9. The CDR3 region has the DNA TGTGCCATCAGTGAGTCAAGGGCTAGCGGGTCCGACGAGCAGTACTTC. This encodes CAISESRASGSDEQYF.

The chain joins TRBV6-5 to TRBJ2-2; a weak D match, TRBD1 (6 bases). Germline V gene lookup returns CDR1 MNHEY and CDR2 SVGAGI. The CDR3 is 14 amino acids. With 5 bases removed from V and 0 bases from J, the gap between germline ends came to 7 bases. CDR3 amino acids: CASSPGANTGELFF. The CDR3 DNA reads TGTGCCAGCAGTCCAGGGGCGAACACCGGGGAGCTGTTTTTT.

The chain has TRBV4-2 and TRBJ1-1; 8 bases align to TRBD1. Looked up from germline, CDR1 is LGHNA and CDR2 is YNFKEQ. The J segment lost 2 bases and the V segment lost 2 bases, leaving 4 bases of the junction unmatched. This CDR3 spans 15 amino acids. The CDR3: CASSQPDRENTEAFF. Written as DNA, the CDR3 is TGTGCCAGCAGCCAACCGGACAGGGAAAACACTGAAGCTTTCTTT.

This chain uses TRBV3-1 (or the pseudogene TRBV3-2) with TRBJ2-2, with a possible D match to TRBD1 (5 bases). V was cut by 5 bases and J by 2 bases, with 12 bases left in between. The CDR3 runs to 15 residues. Germline loops: CDR1 LGHDT, CDR2 YNNKEL (reference sequence). The DNA for the CDR3 is TGTGCCAGCAGCTTTTTAGGACATAACACCGGGGAGCTGTTTTTT. This encodes CASSFLGHNTGELFF.

V and J are TRBV7-2 and TRBJ1-2; maybe TRBD1 (5 bases). Trimming cost V 4 bases and J 4 bases, with 13 bases left between them. From germline, CDR1 is SGHTA and CDR2 FQGNSA. The CDR3 consists of 14 residues. The CDR3 DNA reads as TGTGCCAGCAGCTCGGGGGGAATGGGCTATGGCTACACCTTC. Translation: CASSSGGMGYGYTF.

The CDR3 loop is CATSDSPGQKNTGELFF. CDR3 in DNA: TGTGCCACCAGTGATTCCCCGGGACAGAAGAACACCGGGGAGCTGTTTTTT. The rearrangement links TRBV24-1 to TRBJ2-2; 7 bases are a match to TRBD1. Looked up from germline, CDR1 is KGHDR and CDR2 is SFDVKD. Trimming at V came to 2 bases and at J to 1 base, leaving 6 bases not matched to a gene. The CDR3 consists of 17 residues.

The chain combines TRBV6-6 with TRBJ1-2; perhaps TRBD1 as D (5 bases). The V and J ends lost 2 bases and 0 bases respectively, with 10 bases between them. This CDR3 has 15 residues. CDR1 is MNHNY, CDR2 SVGAGI, per germline (reference sequence). The CDR3 sequence is CASSYGAPANYGYTF. In DNA form, the CDR3 reads TGTGCCAGCAGTTACGGGGCTCCTGCTAACTATGGCTACACCTTC.

V is TRBV5-4 and J is TRBJ1-2; 8 positions match TRBD1. J lost 1 base, V lost 3 bases, and 5 bases had no gene match. The CDR3 has 15 residues. CDR1 and CDR2 (germline): SGHNT, YYREEE (reference sequence). The CDR3 nucleotides are TGTGCCAGCAGCTCGACAGGGGCGGGTAACTATGGCTACACCTTC. Translated, it gives CASSSTGAGNYGYTF.

This chain joins TRBV19 and TRBJ1-2; D not certain. CDR1 and CDR2 from the germline V gene are LNHDA and SQIVND (reference sequence). The CDR3 has 12 residues. The V end was cut by 8 bases, the J end by 3 bases, with 10 bases between. The CDR3 DNA sequence: TGTGCCAGTGGCAGGCCCTACTATGGCTACACCTTC. Translation gives CASGRPYYGYTF.